Following are 19 T cell receptor beta chains from one sample sequenced in a study of T-cell memory formation after mild COVID-19. TCRdb re-called the 5' RACE reads through MiXCR, storing one row per CDR3 protein. Of 200,000 to 300,000 distinct CDR3 sequences listed, 16% are singletons. The specimen sequenced was PBMCs or a T cell subset sorted from them (not recorded which). All receptors derive from a man aged 18-30 years who had mild COVID-19 (a few samples of this study predate the infection). Cell type and time point are not known.

This clonotype came up a few times. This rearrangement joins TRBV12-3 or TRBV12-4 to TRBJ2-2, with 7 bases matching TRBD1. V trimming: 5 bases; J trimming: 4 bases; junction bases outside the gene matches: 7. The CDR3 spans 15 residues. The CDR3 coding sequence is TGTGCCAGCAGTCTACAGGGGTCCGGCACCGGGGAGCTGTTTTTT. The encoded protein is CASSLQGSGTGELFF.

The gene calls are TRBV5-1 and TRBJ2-7; 8 bases line up with TRBD2. Germline CDR1 and CDR2: SGHRS and YFSETQ. The CDR3 is 16 residues long. V gave up 2 bases and J gave up 2 bases; unmatched junction bases: 9. The CDR3 DNA reads as TGCGCCAGCAGCTTTATACCCGGGACTAGTGCCTACGAGCAGTACTTC. This encodes CASSFIPGTSAYEQYF.

This clonotype showed up many times. This sequence joins TRBV4-3 and TRBJ2-5; D may be TRBD1 (6 bases). V was trimmed by 0 bases and J by 5 bases, leaving 13 bases between them. Per germline, CDR1 LGHNA and CDR2 YSLEER. This CDR3 is 15 amino acids long. The CDR3 nucleotides are TGCGCCAGCAGCCAAGAGATGTGGCAGGGGGAGACCCAGTACTTC. Translating gives CASSQEMWQGETQYF.

In this sample, this clonotype turned up many times. The chain couples TRBV12-3 or TRBV12-4 to TRBJ2-5; 9 nucleotides agree with TRBD2. The CDR3 is made up of 15 amino acids. The V segment lost 8 bases and the J segment 4 bases; nucleotides outside the gene matches: 11. The CDR3 nucleotides are TGTGCCAGCCCTTCTGAGGCGGGGGGGCCAGAGACCCAGTACTTC. This translates into CASPSEAGGPETQYF.

In DNA form, the CDR3 reads TGTGCCAGCAGCCGGAGAGGATTCACTGAAGCTTTCTTT. Translation: CASSRRGFTEAFF. The J gene is TRBJ1-1, the V gene TRBV7-2; D gene uncertain. Per the germline V gene, CDR1 is SGHTA and CDR2 is FQGNSA. Trimming shortened V by 5 bases and J by 4 bases, and 11 bases separated the two germline ends. CDR3 length: 13 residues.

In this sample, this clonotype turned up a few times. The chain recombines TRBV5-1 with TRBJ1-1; 7 bases agree with TRBD1. Per germline, CDR1 SGHRS and CDR2 YFSETQ. After removal of 4 bases from V and 7 bases from J, the junction contained 10 bases not matched to a gene. CDR3 length: 14 residues. CDR3 amino acids: CASSTQQGSGEAFF. CDR3 DNA sequence: TGCGCCAGCAGCACCCAACAGGGGAGCGGTGAAGCTTTCTTT.

The V and J genes are TRBV4-1 and TRBJ2-7; 10 bases agree with TRBD1. Germline values: CDR1 MGHRA, CDR2 YSYEKL. The CDR3 loop spans 14 amino acids. V lost 4 bases and J lost 7; bases outside the gene matches: 7. The CDR3 loop is CASSRPGQGREQYV. CDR3 in DNA: TGCGCCAGCAGCCGCCCGGGACAGGGGAGAGAGCAGTACGTC.

The chain recombines TRBV7-9 with TRBJ2-6, with 10 bases matching TRBD2. The CDR3 is 19 residues long. Per germline, CDR1 SEHNR and CDR2 FQNEAQ (reference sequence). J gave up 5 bases and V 5 bases, and 15 bases lay outside the gene matches. The CDR3 nucleotides are TGTGCCAGCAGCCCCCGACTAGCGGGTGTCCCTGCTAGGGCCAACGTCCTGACTTTC. This gives the protein CASSPRLAGVPARANVLTF.

This clonotype was detected a few times. V usage is TRBV14 and J usage is TRBJ2-7; D not certain. The V end lost 2 bases, the J end lost 4 bases, and 6 bases lay between the germline ends. The germline V gene encodes CDR1 SGHDN and CDR2 FVKESK. This CDR3 region has 12 residues. CDR3 coding DNA: TGTGCCAGCAGCCAACTAGGTTACGAGCAGTACTTC. The encoded protein is CASSQLGYEQYF.

The chain combines TRBV2 with TRBJ2-3, with a tentative D call TRBD2 (7 bases). CDR1 SNHLY and CDR2 FYNNEI come from the germline V gene. This CDR3 region has 16 residues. Trimming removed 6 bases at V and 2 bases at J, with 18 bases between. The CDR3 DNA follows: TGTGCCAGCAGCGAGGAGGGGGGGGCCCTCACAGATACGCAGTATTTT. It translates to CASSEEGGALTDTQYF.

This sequence joins TRBV3-1 and TRBJ1-1; D ambiguous. Between the trimmed V and J ends, which lost 5 bases and 2 bases, there was a span of 9 bases. CDR3 length equals 13 residues. The germline CDR1 and CDR2 sequences are LGHDT and YNNKEL (reference sequence). CDR3 sequence reads: CASSWATNTEAFF. CDR3 coding DNA: TGTGCCAGCAGCTGGGCAACAAACACTGAAGCTTTCTTT.

This clonotype was found a few times. The chain joins TRBV9 to TRBJ2-3; TRBD2 matches at 7 bases. Germline V gives CDR1 SGDLS, CDR2 YYNGEE. Trimming cost V 1 base and J 3 bases; bases outside gene matches: 5. The CDR3 covers 15 residues. The CDR3 sequence is CASSVLTGGTDTQYF. CDR3 nucleotide sequence: TGTGCCAGCAGCGTACTGACCGGGGGGACAGATACGCAGTATTTT.

This clonotype has more than one count but fewer than ten. J is TRBJ2-1 and V is TRBV7-9, with D possibly called TRBD1 or TRBD2 (6 bases each). This CDR3 region has 16 residues. From germline, CDR1 is SEHNR and CDR2 FQNEAQ (reference sequence). The ends were cut back, 1 base at V and 2 bases at J, with 12 bases in the middle. CDR3 in amino acids: CASSLVGRGPYNEQFF. For the CDR3, the DNA is TGTGCCAGCAGCTTAGTAGGTCGGGGGCCCTACAATGAGCAGTTCTTC. The variable domain in full, completed from reference TRBV7-9 and TRBJ2-1, reads DTGVSQNPRHKITKRGQNVTFRCDPISEHNRLYWYRQTLGQGPEFLTYFQNEAQLEKSRLLSDRFSAERPKGSFSTLEIQRTEQGDSAMYLCASSLVGRGPYNEQFFGPGTRLTVL.

The rearrangement links TRBV7-2 to TRBJ2-7; D gene ambiguous. The CDR3 consists of 13 residues. The V end lost 1 base, the J end lost 4 bases, and 8 bases lay between the germline ends. Germline assignment: CDR1 SGHTA and CDR2 FQGNSA. CDR3 bases: TGTGCCAGCAGCTTAGAGCCCGCTTACGAGCAGTACGTC. Its translation is CASSLEPAYEQYV.

This clonotype was found a few times. V gene TRBV6-5 combines with J gene TRBJ1-5; 9 bases are shared with TRBD1. CDR3 size: 15 residues. J gave up 1 base and V 5 bases, and 3 bases lay outside the gene matches. Germline lookup yields CDR1 MNHEY and CDR2 SVGAGI. CDR3 sequence (DNA): TGTGCCAGCAGTATCGGACAGGGGAGCAATCAGCCCCAGCATTTT. It codes for CASSIGQGSNQPQHF.

This clonotype came up a few times. The J gene is TRBJ2-3, the V gene TRBV6-5; TRBD2 matches at 9 bases. This CDR3 is 16 amino acids long. From germline, CDR1 is MNHEY and CDR2 SVGAGI. V trimming: 5 bases; J trimming: 3 bases; junction bases outside the gene matches: 9. The chain's CDR3 is CASSARERGATDTQYF. In nucleotides, the CDR3 is TGTGCCAGCAGTGCCCGGGAGCGGGGGGCAACAGATACGCAGTATTTT.

This clonotype came up a few times. V is TRBV7-2 and J is TRBJ1-2; possibly TRBD1 for D (5 bases). There are 15 residues in the CDR3. Trimming took 5 bases from V and 5 from J, leaving 18 bases between them. In germline, CDR1 is SGHTA, CDR2 FQGNSA. In DNA form, the CDR3 reads TGTGCCAGCAGCGCCACCAGGGATTCCTCTTATGGCTACACCTTC. This sequence encodes CASSATRDSSYGYTF. The entire variable domain, with the rest obtained from reference TRBV7-2 and TRBJ1-2, is as follows: GAGVSQSPSNKVTEKGKDVELRCDPISGHTALYWYRQSLGQGLEFLIYFQGNSAPDKSGLPSDRFSAERTGGSVSTLTIQRTQQEDSAVYLCASSATRDSSYGYTFGSGTRLTVV.

At least ten counts were recorded for this clonotype. The rearrangement links TRBV7-2 to TRBJ2-2, with D perhaps TRBD2 (5 bases). The CDR3 runs 11 residues. The germline V and J ends were trimmed by 5 bases and 8 bases, with 6 bases remaining between them. Germline CDR1 reads SGHTA; CDR2 reads FQGNSA. CDR3 nucleotide sequence: TGTGCCAGCAGCCGCGGGGGGGAGCTGTTTTTT. This gives the protein CASSRGGELFF.

This clonotype was counted many times. This chain uses TRBV7-9 with TRBJ1-2, with TRBD1 matching 10 bases. The CDR3 is 12 residues long. In germline, CDR1 is SEHNR, CDR2 FQNEAQ (reference sequence). J was trimmed by 8 bases and V by 3 bases; bases with no gene match: 0. CDR3 in amino acids: CASSLGQGGYTF. CDR3 nucleotide sequence: TGTGCCAGCAGCTTGGGACAGGGGGGCTACACCTTC.